This TCR beta chain is drawn from a study of OX40 agonist ivuxolimab in advanced cancers. Study as a whole: Patients in the trial were receiving intravenous ivuxolimab every 2 weeks, at doses of 0.01 to 10 mg/kg.

The CDR3 is made up of 15 amino acids. The trim removed 4 bases at V and 8 bases at J, leaving 12 bases unmatched. The germline V gene encodes CDR1 MNHEY and CDR2 SVGAGI. TCRdb's copy holds only in-frame clones and misses some; the assay was immunoSEQ multiplex PCR. The table shows around 60,000 clones, with around 90% occurring only once. This sample comprised CD4+ or CD8+ T cells sorted from blood, obtained in a trial of the OX40 agonist ivuxolimab. The clonotype was recovered from an adult with an advanced solid tumor such as melanoma, head and neck, liver or kidney cancer. The chain has TRBV6-5 and TRBJ1-2; 8 nucleotides match TRBD1. The CDR3 nucleotides read TGTGCCAGCAGTTGGGGGGCCGACAGGGGTGTAGGCTACACCTTC. This translates into CASSWGADRGVGYTF.